This T cell receptor beta chain appears in the sequencing data of a study of cytomegalovirus exposure and HLA in healthy donors. The PCR made use of 60 Vbeta and 13 Jbeta primers. Using immunoSEQ multiplex PCR, the repertoire was profiled, and TCRdb retains in-frame clones only, with some absent. This sample has approximately 150,000 clones, with 80% found just once. The CDR3 is made up of 13 amino acids. Germline lookup yields CDR1 SGHNT and CDR2 YYREEE (reference sequence). Trimming stripped 1 base from V and 4 bases from J, with 8 bases between. The clonotype was recovered from a man aged 18-30 years in good health and CMV-seropositive. Material for sequencing was PBMCs. The rearrangement joins TRBV5-4 to TRBJ1-1, with D possibly TRBD1 on 6 matching bases. The CDR3: CASSLTGSTEAFF. The CDR3 DNA follows: TGTGCCAGCAGCTTGACAGGGAGCACTGAAGCTTTCTTT. Based on the CDR3 plus reference TRBV5-4 and TRBJ1-1, the full variable domain is ETGVTQSPTHLIKTRGQQVTLRCSSQSGHNTVSWYQQALGQGPQFIFQYYREEENGRGNFPPRFSGLQFPNYSSELNVNALELDDSALYLCASSLTGSTEAFFGQGTRLTVV.